The rows below give T cell receptor beta chains drawn from one sample of a study of cytomegalovirus exposure and HLA in healthy donors. Produced via immunoSEQ multiplex PCR; TCRdb's table is partial and in-frame only. This table has 100,000 to 150,000 clones, 70% to 85% appearing once. Sequences were obtained from PBMCs. The receptors stem from a boy younger than 10 in good health and CMV-seronegative. Each CDR3 is given with its conserved first and last residue. D genes are given only for firm matches. Where a row states a size, it is once, few, many or the class of an expanded clone; other rows omit it.

clone_size | j_call | cdr3_length | d_call | v_call | cdr3_nt | cdr3_aa
NA | TRBJ1-2 | 16 | TRBD1 | TRBV14 | TGTGCCAGCAGCCCACCGCCGGACAGGGGGTGGTATGGCTACACCTTC | CASSPPPDRGWYGYTF
NA | TRBJ2-5 | 15 | TRBD1 | TRBV7-7 | TGTGCTAGCAGCTTAGCCGGACAGGGACTAGAGACCCAGTACTTC | CASSLAGQGLETQYF
once | TRBJ2-3 | 14 | NA | TRBV7-2 | TGTGCCAGCAGCTTGCGGGGATTCACAGATACGCAGTATTTT | CASSLRGFTDTQYF
once | TRBJ1-1 | 15 | NA | TRBV29-1 | TGCAGCGCCCAACCCCGGGGGTATCCGAACACTGAAGCTTTCTTT | CSAQPRGYPNTEAFF
NA | TRBJ2-7 | 14 | TRBD1 | TRBV4-1 | TGCGCCAGCAGCCTTGGGACAGGAGCCTACGAGCAGTACTTC | CASSLGTGAYEQYF
few | TRBJ2-7 | 15 | TRBD1 | TRBV6-1 | TGTGCCAGCACCATCGACAGGGGAGTTCCCTACGAGCAGTACTTC | CASTIDRGVPYEQYF
NA | TRBJ2-7 | 13 | NA | TRBV30 | TGTGCCTGGACTACATTAACAGGGTACGAGCAGTGCTTC | CAWTTLTGYEQCF
NA | TRBJ1-4 | 14 | NA | TRBV6-1 | TGTGCCAGCAGTGACTGGAGCATAGATGAAAAACTGTTTTTT | CASSDWSIDEKLFF
once | TRBJ1-2 | 12 | NA | TRBV27 | TGTGCCAGCAGTTTAGGGCAGGGGTCTTACACCTTC | CASSLGQGSYTF
NA | TRBJ2-3 | 15 | NA | TRBV5-4 | TGTGCCAGCAGCTTGTTAAGCGGGCAGACAGATACGCAGTATTTT | CASSLLSGQTDTQYF
NA | TRBJ1-2 | 13 | NA | TRBV5-5 | TGTGCCACCCGAGGAGGCTTGGGGGGAAGCGACACCTTC | CATRGGLGGSDTF
once | TRBJ2-3 | 16 | NA | TRBV15 | TGTGCCACCAGCAGAGAACCCCGGGGTGGCACAGATACGCAGTATTTT | CATSREPRGGTDTQYF
NA | TRBJ1-5 | 14 | NA | TRBV27 | TGTGCCAGCAGTTTAGCCGGGAGCAATCAGCCCCAGCATTTT | CASSLAGSNQPQHF
few | TRBJ2-6 | 19 | TRBD1 | TRBV13 | TGTGCCAGCAGCAAAGAGCTTGGGACAGGGGGATCTGGGGCCAACGTCCTGACTTTC | CASSKELGTGGSGANVLTF
NA | TRBJ2-5 | 16 | NA | TRBV9 | TGTGCCAGCAGCGTAGTCGGAGGGAATGGAAGAGAGACCCAGTACTTC | CASSVVGGNGRETQYF
NA | TRBJ1-1 | 16 | TRBD1 | TRBV27 | TGTGCCAGCAGTTCTCTCCCCGGGACAGGGGACACTGAAGCTTTCTTT | CASSSLPGTGDTEAFF
once | TRBJ2-5 | 14 | NA | TRBV7-2 | TGTGCCAGCAGCTTAGTTATCTCCCGGGAGACCCAGTACTTC | CASSLVISRETQYF
NA | TRBJ2-1 | 16 | NA | TRBV9 | TGTGCCAGCAGCGTAAGCGGCGGGGGCCTGAGTAATGAGCAGTTCTTC | CASSVSGGGLSNEQFF
NA | TRBJ1-2 | 12 | NA | TRBV10-3 | TGTGCCATCAGTGAGGAGGGAAATGGCTACACCTTC | CAISEEGNGYTF
NA | TRBJ2-1 | 15 | NA | TRBV7-9 | TGTGCCAGCAGCTTATTGCCTAGCTCCTACAATGAGCAGTTCTTC | CASSLLPSSYNEQFF
few | TRBJ2-7 | 14 | NA | TRBV30 | TGTGCCTGGAGCCGGGACATAGACTCCTACGAGCAGTACTTC | CAWSRDIDSYEQYF
NA | TRBJ1-1 | 14 | TRBD1 | TRBV9 | TGTGCCAGCAGCGCAACAGGGGAGAACACTGAAGCTTTCTTT | CASSATGENTEAFF
NA | TRBJ2-1 | 16 | TRBD2 | TRBV9 | TGTGCCAGCAGCGTAGTATCTGGCGGGAGGGCAATGGAGCAGTTCTTC | CASSVVSGGRAMEQFF